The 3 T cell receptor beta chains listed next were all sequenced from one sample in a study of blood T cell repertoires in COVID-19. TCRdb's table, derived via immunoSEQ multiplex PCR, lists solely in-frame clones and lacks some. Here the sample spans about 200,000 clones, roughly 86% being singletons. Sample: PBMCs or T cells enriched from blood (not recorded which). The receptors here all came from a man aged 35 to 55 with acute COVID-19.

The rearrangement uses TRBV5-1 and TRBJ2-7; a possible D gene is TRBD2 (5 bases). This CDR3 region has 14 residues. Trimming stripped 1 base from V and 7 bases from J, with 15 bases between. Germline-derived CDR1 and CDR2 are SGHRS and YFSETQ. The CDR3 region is CASSLPSDTGEQYF. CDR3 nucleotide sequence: TGCGCCAGCAGCTTGCCTTCCGATACGGGGGAGCAGTACTTC.

The CDR3 DNA is TGTGCCAGCGGTGGTGGGGGCGGAGGAGAGACCCAGTACTTC. Protein product: CASGGGGGGETQYF. This rearrangement joins TRBV5-8 to TRBJ2-5; possibly TRBD1 for D (6 bases). Germline V gives CDR1 SGHTS, CDR2 YDEGEE. CDR3 size: 14 residues. The V and J ends lost 7 bases and 4 bases respectively, with 17 bases between them. The full variable domain, with the rest looked up from reference TRBV5-8 and TRBJ2-5, is EAGVTQSPTHLIKTRGQQATLRCSPISGHTSVYWYQQALGLGLQFLLWYDEGEERNRGNFPPRFSGRQFPNYSSELNVNALELEDSALYLCASGGGGGGETQYFGPGTRLLVL.

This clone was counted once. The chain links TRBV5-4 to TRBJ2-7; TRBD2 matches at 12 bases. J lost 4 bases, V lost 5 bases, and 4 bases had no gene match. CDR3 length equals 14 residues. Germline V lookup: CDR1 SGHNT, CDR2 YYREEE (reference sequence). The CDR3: CASSFTSGGYEQYF. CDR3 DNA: TGTGCCAGCAGTTTTACTAGCGGGGGGTACGAGCAGTACTTC.